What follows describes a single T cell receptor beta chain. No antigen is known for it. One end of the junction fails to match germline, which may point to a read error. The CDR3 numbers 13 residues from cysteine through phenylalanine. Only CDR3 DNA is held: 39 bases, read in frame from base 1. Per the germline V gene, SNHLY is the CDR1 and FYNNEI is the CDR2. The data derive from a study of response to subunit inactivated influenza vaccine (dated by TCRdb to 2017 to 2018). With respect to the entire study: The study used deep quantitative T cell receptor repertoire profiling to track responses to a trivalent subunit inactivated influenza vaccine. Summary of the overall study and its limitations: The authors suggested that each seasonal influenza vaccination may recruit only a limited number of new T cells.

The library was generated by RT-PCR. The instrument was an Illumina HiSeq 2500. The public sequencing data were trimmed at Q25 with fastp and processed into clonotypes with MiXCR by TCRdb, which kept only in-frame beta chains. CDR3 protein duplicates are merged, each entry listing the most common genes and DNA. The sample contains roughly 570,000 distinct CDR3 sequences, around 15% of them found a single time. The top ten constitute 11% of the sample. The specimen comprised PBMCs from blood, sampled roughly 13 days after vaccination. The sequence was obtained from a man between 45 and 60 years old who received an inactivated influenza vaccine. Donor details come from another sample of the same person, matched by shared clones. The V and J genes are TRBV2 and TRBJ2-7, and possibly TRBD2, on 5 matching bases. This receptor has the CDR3 CASREDGTYEQYF. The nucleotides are TGTGCCAGCAGGGAAGACGGGACCTACGAGCAGTACTTC.